Listed below are T cell receptor beta chains from one sample, sequenced in a study of HIV-infected patients and healthy controls. In TCRdb, the 5' RACE reads were re-called with MiXCR into one record per CDR3 protein. Of 15,000 to 20,000 distinct CDR3 sequences listed, roughly 8.2% are singletons. Material: blood. These receptors were taken from an adult in good health. Both conserved end residues are part of each CDR3. D genes are given only for firm matches. Not all rows give a size; the values are once, few, many and, for expanded clones, a class.

v_gene	abundance	d_gene	len	j_gene	CDR3nt	CDR3aa
TRBV6-2/TRBV6-3	medium-sized	TRBD1	15	TRBJ2-7	TGTGCCAGCAGTTACGGGACAGAGGCCAACTACGAGCAGTACTTC	CASSYGTEANYEQYF
TRBV12-3/TRBV12-4	many	-	13	TRBJ1-4	TGTGCCAGCAGTTTAAGCGGGGGCGGAAAACTGTTTTTT	CASSLSGGGKLFF
TRBV2	many	-	16	TRBJ2-3	TGTGCCAGCAGTGATTTTGGAGGGCCTAGCACAGATACGCAGTATTTT	CASSDFGGPSTDTQYF
TRBV6-5	many	-	13	TRBJ2-7	TGTGCCAGCAGCCTCTACGGCCAGGGACATCTGTACTTC	CASSLYGQGHLYF
TRBV6-1	few	-	15	TRBJ2-3	TGTGCCAGCAGGGAGGTCGGGGACAGCACAGATACGCAGTATTTT	CASREVGDSTDTQYF
TRBV5-4	many	TRBD2	15	TRBJ2-5	TGTGCCAGCAGCAAAGTAGCGGGGGGCCAAGAGACCCAGTACTTC	CASSKVAGGQETQYF
TRBV7-7	medium-sized	TRBD2	19	TRBJ2-5	TGTGCTAGCAGCTTAGTTACTAGCGGGGGCCGGCGGGACCAAGAGACCCAGTACTTC	CASSLVTSGGRRDQETQYF
TRBV20-1	few	TRBD2	18	TRBJ2-4	TGCAGTGCTAGATGGGGCGGGGGAATCCAACTAGCCAAAAACATTCAGTACTTC	CSARWGGGIQLAKNIQYF
TRBV19	-	-	14	TRBJ1-4	TGTGCCAGTAGTCTACAGGACATAGGAGAAAAACTGTTTTTT	CASSLQDIGEKLFF
TRBV27	medium-sized	-	16	TRBJ2-3	TGTGCCAGCAGTTTTGGGGCCGGGAGTATAATAGATACGCAGTATTTT	CASSFGAGSIIDTQYF
TRBV4-1	many	TRBD2	17	TRBJ2-1	TGCGCCAGCAGCCTGGGACTAGCGGACGTGTCCTACAATGAGCAGTTCTTC	CASSLGLADVSYNEQFF
TRBV6-6	-	TRBD2	20	TRBJ2-3	TGTGCCAGCAGTTCCCAGCGGGACCGCGGACTAGCGGCCCCCACGGATACGCAGTATTTT	CASSSQRDRGLAAPTDTQYF
TRBV25-1	many	-	17	TRBJ1-1	TGTGCCAGCAGTGACCACCGACAGGAGGGAAGGGACACTGAAGCTTTCTTT	CASSDHRQEGRDTEAFF
TRBV6-6	few	-	12	TRBJ2-5	TGTGCCAGCAGTTACGGAGCTGGACACCGGTACTTC	CASSYGAGHRYF
TRBV12-3/TRBV12-4	-	TRBD2	13	TRBJ2-3	TGTGCCAGCGGGGAACTAGCGAGCGATACGCAGTATTTT	CASGELASDTQYF
TRBV2	-	-	13	TRBJ2-1	TGTGCCACTGAGACAGATATGCACAATGAGCAGTTCTTC	CATETDMHNEQFF
TRBV2	medium-sized	-	15	TRBJ1-6	TGTGCCAGCAGTGAGTGGGCAGGGTCTGATTCACCCCTCCACTTT	CASSEWAGSDSPLHF
TRBV27	-	-	14	TRBJ1-1	TGTGCCAGCAGGAGAGATCAGGTCGGGGTGGTAGCTTTCTTT	CASRRDQVGVVAFF
TRBV28	many	-	14	TRBJ1-1	TGTGCCAGCAGTCCCCAAGCCGGGTCGATTAGCCCTTTCTTT	CASSPQAGSISPFF
TRBV2	medium-sized	-	14	TRBJ1-5	TGTGCCAGCAGTGGTCTGACGGAGCTTCAGCCCCAGCATTTT	CASSGLTELQPQHF
TRBV9	few	TRBD2	18	TRBJ2-4	TGTGCCAGCAGCGTAGGTAGCGGGAGGGCCGTGGCCAAAAACATTCAGTACTTC	CASSVGSGRAVAKNIQYF
TRBV4-2	medium-sized	-	19	TRBJ1-3	TGTGCCAGCAGCCAAGAATCCAGGAGCGAGCGGCTATCTGGAAACACCATATATTTT	CASSQESRSERLSGNTIYF
TRBV7-2	many	-	16	TRBJ2-3	TGTGCCAGCAGCTTAGGGACGGTTTATAGCACAGATACGCAGTATTTT	CASSLGTVYSTDTQYF
TRBV28	many	TRBD2	17	TRBJ2-3	TGTGCCAGCACCAACATAGGGCGGGGGGGGAGCACAGATACGCAGTATTTT	CASTNIGRGGSTDTQYF
TRBV20-1	-	-	13	TRBJ2-7	TGCAGTGCCATCTCGAGGCCGCTCGGGGAGCAGTACTTC	CSAISRPLGEQYF
TRBV20-1	many	-	14	TRBJ1-1	TGCAGTGCTAACCTTCAACAGGGGAACACTGAAGCTTTCTTT	CSANLQQGNTEAFF
TRBV20-1	many	-	14	TRBJ2-1	TGCAGTGTGCGTCGAACTAATTCAGGCAATGAGCAGTTCTTC	CSVRRTNSGNEQFF
TRBV10-3	medium-sized	-	13	TRBJ1-5	TGTGCCATCAGTGGGACGGGCGATCAGCCCCAGCATTTT	CAISGTGDQPQHF
TRBV18	medium-sized	-	14	TRBJ2-7	TGTGCCAGCTCACCGGACAGTTCCCTGCGTCAGCAGTACTTC	CASSPDSSLRQQYF
TRBV9	many	TRBD1	14	TRBJ1-4	TGTGCCAGCAGCGCGAGGACAGGGAATGAAAAACTGTTTTTT	CASSARTGNEKLFF
TRBV5-1	many	-	13	TRBJ2-3	TGCGCCAGCAAATTAGGAGGGGCAGATACGCAGTATTTT	CASKLGGADTQYF